Here is one T cell receptor beta chain with its context. These data come from a study of blood T cell repertoires in COVID-19. Across the whole study: T cells, B-cell-depleted T cells, or PBMCs supplied cDNA or gDNA.

Germline values: CDR1 SGHRS, CDR2 YFSETQ. Trimming stripped 0 bases from V and 3 bases from J, with 14 bases between. CDR3 length equals 16 residues. Study processing details: Counts of nucleated cells, estimated from reference gene primer amplification, were obtained. The protocol was immunoSEQ multiplex PCR, while the TCRdb copy is restricted to in-frame clones and leaves out a portion. The V and J calls and clone size come from that table; D and trimming were worked out from the DNA. Of under 60,000 clones listed, more than 90% were seen once; the top ten hold roughly 3.9%. The V gene is TRBV5-1, the J gene TRBJ2-3; TRBD2 might be the D (5 bases). The sequencing sample was made of peripheral blood. The sequence was obtained from a middle-aged man with acute or convalescent COVID-19. CDR3 in amino acids: CASSLGASSGTDTQYF. CDR3 bases: TGCGCCAGCAGCTTGGGGGCTAGCTCGGGTACAGATACGCAGTATTTT.